The 25 T cell receptor beta chains given below trace back to one sample, sequenced in a study of memory CD4+ T cells and cytomegalovirus serostatus. The sort gate was single viable CD3+CD4+CD8-CD45RO+ cells for memory CD4+ T cells. Some clones are missing from TCRdb's copy, which holds only in-frame ones; the method was immunoSEQ multiplex PCR. The data hold around 54,000 clones, with about 78% observed a single time. Sequenced input: memory CD4+ T cells from blood. The receptors here all came from an adult in good health and CMV-seronegative.

The J gene is TRBJ1-1, the V gene TRBV7-2; D gene unclear. This CDR3 contains 14 residues. The germline V gene has CDR1 SGHTA and CDR2 FQGNSA. V was cut by 0 bases and J by 0 bases, with 5 bases left in between. The CDR3 is CASSLAHLNTEAFF. CDR3 nucleotides: TGTGCCAGCAGCTTAGCTCATCTGAACACTGAAGCTTTCTTT.

This chain joins TRBV21-1 and TRBJ2-2. TRBV21-1 is a known pseudogene. The length of the CDR3 is 16 residues. In DNA form, the CDR3 reads TGTGCCAGCAGCAAAAACGGACCCTCGGAGACCGGGGAGCTGTTTTTT. Its translation is CASSKNGPSETGELFF.

The chain employs TRBV28 and TRBJ1-2, with D uncertain. V lost 3 bases, J lost 6 bases, and 14 bases lay in between. The germline V gene has CDR1 MDHEN and CDR2 SYDVKM. The CDR3 length is 14 residues. CDR3 DNA: TGTGCCAGCAGTTTGGCGTCCCAGCGGCATGGCTACACCTTC. This gives the protein CASSLASQRHGYTF.

In this sample, this clone is medium-sized. This chain links TRBV2 with TRBJ1-1; possibly TRBD1 for D (5 bases). CDR3 size: 12 residues. Germline-derived CDR1 and CDR2 are SNHLY and FYNNEI. V was clipped by 7 bases and J by 9 bases, with 15 bases between them. The CDR3 sequence: CASKQDTRKAFF. For the CDR3, the DNA is TGTGCCAGCAAACAGGACACACGGAAAGCTTTCTTT.

This sequence joins TRBV10-3 and TRBJ2-7; D may match TRBD1 or TRBD2 (5 bases each). The V end lost 8 bases, the J end lost 0 bases, and 11 bases lay between the germline ends. The V gene's germline CDR1 is ENHRY and CDR2 SYGVKD. The CDR3 contains 13 residues. The CDR3 region is CAIGGPGSYEQYF. The CDR3 nucleotides are TGTGCCATCGGGGGTCCCGGCTCCTACGAGCAGTACTTC.

The chain has TRBV27 and TRBJ1-1, with 8 bases that match TRBD1. In germline, CDR1 is MNHEY, CDR2 SMNVEV (reference sequence). V was pared by 2 bases and J by 2 bases, with 10 bases of the junction left unmatched. This CDR3 region has 17 residues. CDR3 in amino acids: CASSLRFNRGENTEAFF. The CDR3, as DNA: TGTGCCAGCAGTTTACGTTTCAACAGGGGGGAAAACACTGAAGCTTTCTTT.

The rearrangement links TRBV14 to TRBJ2-5, with D possibly being TRBD2 (5 bases). The CDR3 consists of 11 residues. V lost 4 bases and J lost 5, with 5 bases in between. Per the germline V gene, CDR1 is SGHDN and CDR2 is FVKESK. The CDR3 spells CASSRGETQYF. DNA for the CDR3: TGTGCCAGCAGCCGCGGGGAGACCCAGTACTTC.

This sequence joins TRBV7-8 and TRBJ2-7; D unresolved. V was clipped by 5 bases and J by 1 base, with 12 bases between them. This CDR3 has 14 residues. Germline assignment: CDR1 SGHVS and CDR2 FQNEAQ. The DNA for the CDR3 is TGTGCCAGCAGCATACTACAGACGTCCTACGAGCAGTACTTC. It codes for CASSILQTSYEQYF.

As DNA, the CDR3 is TGCGCCAGCAGCAGCGGGGATTATTTTCCAGATACGCAGTATTTT. Translated, it gives CASSSGDYFPDTQYF. The chain uses TRBV5-1 and TRBJ2-3; TRBD2 matches at 7 bases. The germline CDR1 and CDR2 sequences are SGHRS and YFSETQ. V dropped 4 bases and J dropped 4; count of bases not matched to a gene: 9. CDR3 length: 15 amino acids.

V and J are TRBV7-2 and TRBJ2-7; D is perhaps TRBD1 (6 bases). The CDR3 covers 14 residues. Germline V gene sequence: CDR1 SGHTA, CDR2 FQGNSA. Trimming cost V 5 bases and J 2 bases, with 13 bases left between them. The CDR3 region is CASSLLTGAYEQYF. CDR3 nucleotides: TGTGCCAGCAGCCTACTGACAGGAGCCTACGAGCAGTACTTC.

This sequence joins TRBV4-1 and TRBJ2-7; 9 nucleotides agree with TRBD2. Germline lookup yields CDR1 MGHRA and CDR2 YSYEKL. V trimming: 1 base; J trimming: 6 bases; junction bases outside the gene matches: 13. This CDR3 has 17 amino acids. CDR3 loop: CASSQVAGGRASFEQYF. The CDR3 nucleotides are TGCGCCAGCAGCCAAGTTGCCGGCGGGAGGGCCTCGTTCGAGCAGTACTTC.

V usage is TRBV2 and J usage is TRBJ1-1; D is unresolved. The V end was cut by 0 bases, the J end by 10 bases, with 9 bases between. The CDR3 spans 12 residues. CDR1 and CDR2 (germline): SNHLY, FYNNEI. CDR3 DNA: TGTGCCAGCAGTGAAGCTGAGAGTAGAGCTTTCTTT. Amino acid sequence: CASSEAESRAFF.

V usage is TRBV5-6 and J usage is TRBJ2-2; 8 bases agree with TRBD1. Looked up from germline, CDR1 is SGHDT and CDR2 is YYEEEE. The CDR3 contains 16 residues. The V gene end was trimmed by 4 bases and the J gene end by 1 base; junction bases not matched to a gene: 6. CDR3 in DNA: TGTGCCAGCAGCCGTCGGACAGGGATGAACACCGGGGAGCTGTTTTTT. This translates into CASSRRTGMNTGELFF.

This clone was seen a single time. CDR3 DNA: TGTGCCAGCAGCTTGGGGCAGGGGGGAACCGGGGAGCTGTTTTTT. Translation gives CASSLGQGGTGELFF. The chain links TRBV5-5 to TRBJ2-2; maybe TRBD1 (7 bases). The CDR3 contains 15 residues. Per the germline V gene, CDR1 is SGHKS and CDR2 is YYEKEE (reference sequence). V lost 0 bases and J 5 bases, leaving 11 bases between the germline ends.

This chain connects TRBV5-4 to TRBJ2-5, with D possibly TRBD1 on 5 matching bases. The V and J ends lost 5 bases and 2 bases respectively, with 10 bases between them. This CDR3 spans 13 amino acids. The V gene's germline CDR1 is SGHNT and CDR2 YYREEE (reference sequence). The CDR3 is CASSLTEQETQYF. The CDR3 DNA is TGTGCCAGCAGTTTGACAGAGCAAGAGACCCAGTACTTC.

This clone showed up just once. The chain recombines TRBV10-3 with TRBJ2-1, with 8 bases fitting TRBD2. This CDR3 spans 14 amino acids. V shed 7 bases and J 4 bases; nucleotides not matched to a gene: 6. CDR1 is ENHRY, CDR2 SYGVKD, per germline. CDR3 in amino acids: CAITTSGRYNEQFF. The CDR3 DNA sequence: TGTGCCATCACAACTAGCGGCAGATACAATGAGCAGTTCTTC.

The chain carries TRBV5-8 and TRBJ2-7; 7 positions agree with TRBD2. This CDR3 is 16 amino acids long. CDR1 and CDR2 from the germline V gene are SGHTS and YDEGEE. Trimming took 7 bases from V and 6 from J; bases not matched to a gene: 19. CDR3 sequence reads: CASAPGLAGARGEQYF. The CDR3 bases are TGTGCCAGCGCGCCAGGACTTGCGGGAGCAAGAGGCGAGCAGTACTTC.

The chain recombines TRBV7-3 with TRBJ2-1; 12 bases are shared with TRBD2. In germline, CDR1 is SGHTA, CDR2 FQGTGA. The CDR3 runs 16 residues. V lost 4 bases and J lost 5; bases outside the gene matches: 6. Here the CDR3 reads CASSSRLAGDHNEQFF. For the CDR3, the DNA is TGTGCCAGCAGCTCACGACTAGCGGGAGACCACAATGAGCAGTTCTTC. Complete variable domain (other parts from reference TRBV7-3 and TRBJ2-1): GAGVSQTPSNKVTEKGKYVELRCDPISGHTALYWYRQSLGQGPEFLIYFQGTGAADDSGLPNDRFFAVRPEGSVSTLKIQRTERGDSAVYLCASSSRLAGDHNEQFFGPGTRLTVL.

This clone was seen only once. The chain uses TRBV7-9 and TRBJ2-5, with TRBD1 matching over 10 bases. CDR1 is SEHNR, CDR2 FQNEAQ, per germline (reference sequence). V lost 4 bases, J lost 4 bases, and 3 bases stayed unmatched. There are 14 residues in the CDR3. CDR3 sequence: CASSSDRGRETQYF. CDR3 nucleotide sequence: TGTGCCAGCAGCTCCGACAGGGGGCGAGAGACCCAGTACTTC.

The chain uses TRBV6-1 and TRBJ2-2, with D possibly being TRBD1 (6 bases). Germline V gene lookup returns CDR1 MNHNS and CDR2 SASEGT. The V gene lost 4 bases and the J gene lost 7 bases, with 13 bases spanning the gap. The CDR3 contains 14 residues. The CDR3 DNA sequence: TGTGCCAGCAGTGTGGATCAGGGGTTCGGGGAGCTGTTTTTT. It translates to CASSVDQGFGELFF.

The chain couples TRBV5-1 to TRBJ2-7; 7 bases match TRBD2. Germline CDR1 and CDR2: SGHRS and YFSETQ. V gave up 3 bases and J gave up 6 bases; unmatched junction bases: 15. The CDR3 runs to 16 residues. In DNA form, the CDR3 reads TGCGCCAGCAGCTCGGAGCCCATGACTAGCCCAACCGAGCAGTACTTC. Translating it yields CASSSEPMTSPTEQYF.

The chain couples TRBV9 to TRBJ2-3; TRBD1 is a possible D gene (5 bases). V was cut by 4 bases and J by 0 bases, with 15 bases left in between. Germline V gives CDR1 SGDLS, CDR2 YYNGEE. The CDR3 contains 16 residues. CDR3 protein: CASSPRTPPSTDTQYF. The DNA of the CDR3 is TGTGCCAGCAGCCCTAGGACACCCCCTAGCACAGATACGCAGTATTTT. The whole variable domain, filled in from reference TRBV9 and TRBJ2-3, reads DSGVTQTPKHLITATGQRVTLRCSPRSGDLSVYWYQQSLDQGLQFLIQYYNGEERAKGNILERFSAQQFPDLHSELNLSSLELGDSALYFCASSPRTPPSTDTQYFGPGTRLTVL.

The J gene is TRBJ1-1, the V gene TRBV6-6; the D is unclear. Trimming removed 6 bases at V and 1 base at J, with 9 bases between. This CDR3 has 13 amino acids. The germline V gene encodes CDR1 MNHNY and CDR2 SVGAGI (reference sequence). The CDR3, as DNA: TGTGCCAGCAGCCTCTCCAGGAACACTGAAGCTTTCTTT. Translating it yields CASSLSRNTEAFF.

V gene TRBV28 combines with J gene TRBJ1-5, with a weak D call TRBD1 (6 bases). This CDR3 region has 15 residues. Per germline, CDR1 MDHEN and CDR2 SYDVKM. V was shortened by 5 bases and J by 7 bases, with 18 bases between the two germline ends. The CDR3 region is CASSPGRGAKQPQHF. CDR3 bases: TGTGCCAGCAGTCCCGGACGGGGGGCGAAGCAGCCCCAGCATTTT.

This chain links TRBV6-1 with TRBJ2-1; 9 nucleotides match TRBD2. With V trimmed by 7 bases and J by 7 bases, 8 bases remained unmatched. CDR3 length: 14 residues. Per the germline V gene, CDR1 is MNHNS and CDR2 is SASEGT. The CDR3: CASTVAGVRNEQFF. In DNA, the CDR3 is TGTGCCAGCACGGTAGCGGGAGTTAGAAATGAGCAGTTCTTC.